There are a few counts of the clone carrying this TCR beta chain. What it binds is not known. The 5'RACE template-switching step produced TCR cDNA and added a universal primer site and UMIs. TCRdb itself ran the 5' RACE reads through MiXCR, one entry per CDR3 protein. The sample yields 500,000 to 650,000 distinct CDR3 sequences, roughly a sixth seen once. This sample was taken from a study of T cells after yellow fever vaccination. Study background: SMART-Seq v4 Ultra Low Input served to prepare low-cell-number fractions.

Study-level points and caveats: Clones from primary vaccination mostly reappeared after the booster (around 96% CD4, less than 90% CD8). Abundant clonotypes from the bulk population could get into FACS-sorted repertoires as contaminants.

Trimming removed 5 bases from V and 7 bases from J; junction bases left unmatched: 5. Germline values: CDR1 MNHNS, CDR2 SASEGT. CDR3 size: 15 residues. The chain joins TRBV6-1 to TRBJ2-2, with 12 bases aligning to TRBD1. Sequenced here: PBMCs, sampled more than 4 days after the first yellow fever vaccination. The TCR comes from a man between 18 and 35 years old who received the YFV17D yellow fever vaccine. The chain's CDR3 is CASSPGQGAGGELFF. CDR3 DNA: TGTGCCAGCAGTCCGGGACAGGGGGCTGGCGGGGAGCTGTTTTTT.